The 26 T cell receptor beta chains below come from one sample, sequenced in a study of molecular identifiers for immune sequencing clone quantification. MiXCR, applied by TCRdb to the PCR reads, yields one record per CDR3 protein. The data show approximately 590,000 distinct CDR3 sequences, roughly 23% seen once. Material: naive CD8+ T cells from blood, with Jurkat cell RNA spiked in. The subset is: FACS-sorted CD8+CD4-CCR7+CD45RA+ naive T cells. These receptors came from a human donor in good health. Some libraries in this study had Jurkat cell RNA spiked in.

The rearrangement uses TRBV11-2 and TRBJ1-4; D is ambiguous. The CDR3 length is 14 residues. Trimming left V 1 base short and J 5 bases short, with 8 bases between. Germline V lookup: CDR1 SGHAT, CDR2 FQNNGV. In nucleotides, the CDR3 is TGTGCCAGCAGCTTAGTGGAGGGAAATGAAAAACTGTTTTTT. It yields the protein CASSLVEGNEKLFF. The whole variable domain, filled in from reference TRBV11-2 and TRBJ1-4, reads EAGVAQSPRYKIIEKRQSVAFWCNPISGHATLYWYQQILGQGPKLLIQFQNNGVVDDSQLPKDRFSAERLKGVDSTLKIQPAKLEDSAVYLCASSLVEGNEKLFFGSGTQLSVL.

In its sample, this clonotype was seen many times. The CDR3 coding sequence is TGTGCCAGCAGCTTCAATTATGGGCCCTCTGGGGCCAACGTCCTGACTTTC. Encoded protein: CASSFNYGPSGANVLTF. The chain is built from TRBV5-4 and TRBJ2-6; D unresolved. The CDR3 contains 17 residues. The V gene lost 2 bases and the J gene lost 0 bases, with 12 bases spanning the gap. Germline assignment: CDR1 SGHNT and CDR2 YYREEE (reference sequence).

This clonotype occurred many times. The chain links TRBV9 to TRBJ1-2; D is unclear. This CDR3 comprises 15 residues. V was clipped by 0 bases and J by 4 bases, with 13 bases between them. The germline CDR1 and CDR2 sequences are SGDLS and YYNGEE. CDR3 sequence (DNA): TGTGCCAGCAGCGTAGGAGCTACGGCAAGCTATGGCTACACCTTC. As protein: CASSVGATASYGYTF.

The rearrangement joins TRBV7-2 to TRBJ1-2; D is undetermined. Trimming pared 2 bases from V and 4 bases from J, leaving 11 bases between. From germline, CDR1 is SGHTA and CDR2 FQGNSA. The CDR3 is 14 residues long. The CDR3 reads CASSLFGDPYGYTF. DNA of the CDR3: TGTGCCAGCAGCTTATTTGGGGATCCCTATGGCTACACCTTC. The full variable domain, with the rest looked up from reference TRBV7-2 and TRBJ1-2, is GAGVSQSPSNKVTEKGKDVELRCDPISGHTALYWYRQSLGQGLEFLIYFQGNSAPDKSGLPSDRFSAERTGGSVSTLTIQRTQQEDSAVYLCASSLFGDPYGYTFGSGTRLTVV.

This clonotype has ten or more counts. V usage is TRBV4-3 and J usage is TRBJ2-7, with D uncertain. Trimming took off 1 base at V and 4 bases at J, with 14 bases between the two ends. Germline assignment: CDR1 LGHNA and CDR2 YSLEER. This CDR3 contains 15 residues. CDR3 sequence: CASSQVKGVFYEQYF. The CDR3 region has the DNA TGCGCCAGCAGCCAAGTCAAAGGAGTCTTTTACGAGCAGTACTTC.

As concerns this clonotype: This sequence may be a read error, since a much larger clone differs from it by one base. This sequence joins TRBV29-1 and TRBJ1-2, with 8 positions matching TRBD1. This CDR3 has 13 residues. Germline CDR1 SQVTM, CDR2 ANQGSEA. The CDR3 DNA is TGCGGCGTTGCGCCGGGACAGGTCTATGGCTACACCTTC. Its translation is CGVAPGQVYGYTF.

To note about this clonotype: This may be a read error: a much more frequent sequence differs by one nucleotide. The chain employs TRBV9 and TRBJ2-7; D is possibly TRBD1 (5 bases). Germline assignment: CDR1 SGDLS and CDR2 YYNGEE. The germline V and J ends were trimmed by 0 bases and 5 bases, with 18 bases remaining between them. CDR3 size: 16 residues. CDR3 sequence reads: CASSVATGSGWDEQYF. In DNA, the CDR3 is TGTGCCAGCAGCGTAGCAACAGGCAGTGGATGGGACGAGCAGTACTTC.

This clonotype showed up many times. The chain recombines TRBV29-1 with TRBJ2-1, with 7 bases lining up with TRBD1. This CDR3 spans 12 amino acids. V shed 3 bases, J shed 9 bases, and the junction held 5 bases outside the gene matches. Germline values: CDR1 SQVTM, CDR2 ANQGSEA. The chain's CDR3 is CSVDDDRAEQFF. The CDR3 DNA reads TGCAGCGTTGATGACGACAGGGCTGAGCAGTTCTTC.

This clonotype was observed a few times. The rearrangement links TRBV12-3 or TRBV12-4 to TRBJ1-1; TRBD1 agrees at 8 bases. V was clipped by 5 bases and J by 0 bases; unmatched bases: 5. This CDR3 region has 15 residues. The CDR3 nucleotides are TGTGCCAGCAGTCCGGAGGACAGGGTGAACACTGAAGCTTTCTTT. Protein product: CASSPEDRVNTEAFF.

A note on this clonotype: This CDR3 is missing its conserved last phenylalanine or tryptophan, likely due to a read error. The rearrangement uses TRBV12-3 or TRBV12-4 and TRBJ1-1; D possibly corresponds to TRBD1 (6 bases). The CDR3 is 13 residues long. Deletions cut 5 bases from V and 2 bases from J, with 9 bases between. The CDR3 nucleotides read TGTGCCAGCAGTAGACAGGACAACACTGAAGCTTTCTCT. Amino acid sequence: CASSRQDNTEAFS.

Comments on this clonotype: One end of the junction does not line up with germline, which may come from a read error. The chain has TRBV24-1 and TRBJ2-1; 7 bases agree with TRBD1. This CDR3 is built from 12 residues. Germline V CDR1 and CDR2: KGHDR, SFDVKD. The CDR3 coding sequence is TGTGCCGCCAGTGATCAGACAGGGTTGGGGTTCTTC. This encodes CAASDQTGLGFF.

V and J are TRBV2 and TRBJ1-6; TRBD1 matches at 10 bases. With V trimmed by 5 bases and J by 8 bases, 3 bases remained unmatched. CDR1 is SNHLY, CDR2 FYNNEI, per germline. The CDR3 has 14 amino acids. The CDR3 DNA reads TGTGCCAGCAGTCCCGGGACAGGGGATTCACCCCTCCACTTT. Protein sequence: CASSPGTGDSPLHF. Looking up the rest from reference TRBV2 and TRBJ1-6 gives the full variable domain: EPEVTQTPSHQVTQMGQEVILRCVPISNHLYFYWYRQILGQKVEFLVSFYNNEISEKSEIFDDQFSVERPDGSNFTLKIRSTKLEDSAMYFCASSPGTGDSPLHFGNGTRLTVT.

Concerning this clonotype: Since a much larger clone is just one base distant, this may be a read error. Because the CDR3 is missing its conserved closing phenylalanine or tryptophan, this is likely a read error. This chain links TRBV27 with TRBJ1-1; D may be TRBD1 (5 bases). CDR1 is MNHEY, CDR2 SMNVEV, per germline (reference sequence). The CDR3 is 11 amino acids. The ends were cut back, 6 bases at V and 9 bases at J, with 11 bases in the middle. This CDR3 reads CASRGGTKAFS. The CDR3 bases are TGTGCCAGCAGAGGAGGGACGAAAGCTTTCTCT.

This clonotype occurred a few times. This chain links TRBV6-2 or TRBV6-3 with TRBJ2-7, with 8 bases fitting TRBD1. V was pared by 8 bases and J by 0 bases, with 9 bases of the junction left unmatched. The CDR3 is made up of 15 amino acids. CDR1 and CDR2 (germline): MNHEY, SVGEGT. The CDR3 spells CASGRQGRSSYEQYF. The CDR3 nucleotides are TGTGCCAGCGGGCGACAGGGGAGAAGCTCCTACGAGCAGTACTTC.

The chain links TRBV13 to TRBJ2-1; D might be TRBD2 (5 bases). Per germline, CDR1 PRHDT and CDR2 FYEKMQ (reference sequence). V was trimmed by 5 bases and J by 3 bases, leaving 17 bases between them. The CDR3 covers 16 residues. The CDR3: CASSPPGGRLYNEQFF. As DNA, the CDR3 is TGTGCCAGCAGCCCCCCGGGCGGGCGACTCTACAATGAGCAGTTCTTC. The full variable domain, with the rest looked up from reference TRBV13 and TRBJ2-1, is AAGVIQSPRHLIKEKRETATLKCYPIPRHDTVYWYQQGPGQDPQFLISFYEKMQSDKGSIPDRFSAQQFSDYHSELNMSSLELGDSALYFCASSPPGGRLYNEQFFGPGTRLTVL.

This clonotype was observed a few times. The genes are TRBV7-6 and TRBJ2-3; D remains ambiguous. Trimming cost V 5 bases and J 5 bases, with 17 bases left between them. This CDR3 comprises 15 residues. From germline, CDR1 is SGHVS and CDR2 FNYEAQ. The CDR3, as DNA: TGTGCCAGCAGCCAAGAGATGGGCTACGGAGATACGCAGTATTTT. Translated: CASSQEMGYGDTQYF.

Regarding this clonotype: The CDR3 ends on some other residue instead of the conserved phenylalanine or tryptophan, so this is likely a read error. The CDR3 sequence is CSARVLVGPDNEQYY. In DNA, the CDR3 is TGCAGTGCTAGAGTTCTTGTGGGTCCGGACAACGAGCAGTACTAC. The V call is TRBV20-1, the J call TRBJ2-7; D is perhaps TRBD1 (5 bases). V was trimmed by 1 base and J by 5 bases, leaving 18 bases between them. The length of the CDR3 is 15 residues. The germline V gene has CDR1 DFQATT and CDR2 SNEGSKA (reference sequence).

The chain recombines TRBV24-1 with TRBJ1-5; D call uncertain. CDR1 KGHDR and CDR2 SFDVKD come from the germline V gene. The CDR3 loop spans 14 amino acids. The ends were cut back, 7 bases at V and 9 bases at J, with 18 bases in the middle. The chain's CDR3 is CATRGDQSRLPQHF. Here the CDR3 DNA reads TGTGCCACCAGGGGAGACCAAAGCCGGTTGCCCCAGCATTTT.

In its sample, this clonotype was seen a few times. The chain couples TRBV3-1 to TRBJ2-3; 8 positions agree with TRBD2. Germline CDR1 LGHDT, CDR2 YNNKEL (reference sequence). V shed 4 bases, J shed 2 bases, and the junction held 2 bases outside the gene matches. The CDR3 is 14 amino acids. The CDR3 is CASSPGGATDTQYF. Written as DNA, the CDR3 is TGTGCCAGCAGCCCCGGGGGGGCCACAGATACGCAGTATTTT.

This clonotype was counted many times. The chain joins TRBV20-1 to TRBJ2-3; D uncertain. V gave up 2 bases and J gave up 2 bases, with 8 bases separating them. The CDR3 consists of 13 residues. CDR1 is DFQATT, CDR2 SNEGSKA, per germline (reference sequence). The CDR3 DNA sequence: TGCAGTGCTAGACCCGCGTCCACAGATACGCAGTATTTT. The encoded protein is CSARPASTDTQYF.

Remarks on this clonotype: This may be a read error: a much more frequent sequence differs by one nucleotide. This chain uses TRBV7-2 with TRBJ2-3, with D perhaps matching TRBD1 (7 bases). The V gene lost 6 bases and the J gene lost 2 bases, with 18 bases spanning the gap. The germline gives CDR1 SGHTA, CDR2 FQGNSA. The CDR3 is 16 residues long. CDR3 bases: TGTGCCAGCAGGTTTACAGCAGGGGGACTCACAGATACGCAGTATTTT. Amino acids: CASRFTAGGLTDTQYF.

This clonotype was picked up many times. This chain links TRBV28 with TRBJ2-1, with D possibly matching TRBD1 (5 bases). V lost 2 bases to trimming and J lost 10 bases, with 15 bases between them. The germline CDR1 and CDR2 sequences are MDHEN and SYDVKM. This CDR3 comprises 14 residues. The CDR3 loop is CASSLKGVNAEQFF. CDR3 DNA: TGTGCCAGCAGTTTAAAAGGGGTCAACGCGGAGCAGTTCTTC.

There are a few counts of this clonotype. Here the CDR3 omits its conserved ending phenylalanine or tryptophan, so a read error is the likely source. The genes are TRBV5-5 and TRBJ2-2, with a weak D call TRBD1 (6 bases). The V end lost 3 bases, the J end lost 0 bases, and 15 bases lay between the germline ends. The CDR3 runs 17 residues. Germline CDR1 reads SGHKS; CDR2 reads YYEKEE (reference sequence). The CDR3 reads CASSWSTGHTNTGELFI. CDR3 DNA: TGTGCCAGCAGCTGGTCGACAGGCCATACGAACACCGGGGAGCTGTTTATT.

This clonotype has just a few counts. V and J are TRBV5-4 and TRBJ2-7; D uncertain. V was pared by 4 bases and J by 3 bases, with 14 bases between. Germline loops: CDR1 SGHNT, CDR2 YYREEE (reference sequence). CDR3 length: 14 residues. The CDR3 DNA sequence: TGTGCCAGCAGCCCGATGGAAGAAAGCTACGAGCAGTACTTC. Translated, it gives CASSPMEESYEQYF.

In its sample, this clonotype was seen a few times. V usage is TRBV4-1 and J usage is TRBJ1-5; D not resolved. This CDR3 is built from 14 residues. The V end was cut by 0 bases, the J end by 5 bases, with 8 bases between. Per the germline V gene, CDR1 is MGHRA and CDR2 is YSYEKL. The CDR3 sequence: CASSQEHKDQPQHF. The CDR3 coding sequence is TGCGCCAGCAGCCAAGAACATAAGGATCAGCCCCAGCATTTT.

A few counts support this clonotype. The chain couples TRBV5-5 to TRBJ2-7; D may be TRBD1 or TRBD2 (5 bases each). Germline loops: CDR1 SGHKS, CDR2 YYEKEE (reference sequence). CDR3 length: 15 amino acids. The V end was cut by 4 bases, the J end by 4 bases, with 18 bases between. CDR3 bases: TGTGCCAGCAGCCATCTCCGGGACGGGTTATACGAGCAGTACTTC. This encodes CASSHLRDGLYEQYF.